This T cell receptor (beta chain) came from a study of T-cell memory formation after mild COVID-19. MiXCR, run by TCRdb on the 5' RACE reads, gives a single entry per CDR3 protein. The data show 250,000 to 300,000 distinct CDR3 sequences, with about 16% seen just once and 22% held by the top ten. General study findings and limits: Clones that contracted from day 15 to 85 were balanced CD4/CD8, while later expanders leaned CD4+. Mostly located in CM and EM were contracting CD4+ clones, with contracting CD8+ clones located in EMRA. Pre-infection memory harbored some responding clones, suggesting cross-reactive memory joined.

V trimming: 6 bases; J trimming: 4 bases; junction bases outside the gene matches: 12. The CDR3 is made up of 14 amino acids. Germline lookup yields CDR1 DFQATT and CDR2 SNEGSKA (reference sequence). This clonotype was observed a handful of times. The target antigen is unknown. This TCR was sampled from a man aged 18 to 35 who had mild COVID-19 (a few samples of this study predate the infection). Cell type and time point are not known. The sequenced material came from PBMCs or a T cell subset sorted from them (not recorded which). The chain has TRBV20-1 and TRBJ2-7, with 7 bases matching TRBD1. The CDR3 region is CSAVPTGESYEQYV. Written as DNA, the CDR3 is TGCAGTGCGGTCCCCACAGGGGAATCGTACGAGCAGTACGTC.